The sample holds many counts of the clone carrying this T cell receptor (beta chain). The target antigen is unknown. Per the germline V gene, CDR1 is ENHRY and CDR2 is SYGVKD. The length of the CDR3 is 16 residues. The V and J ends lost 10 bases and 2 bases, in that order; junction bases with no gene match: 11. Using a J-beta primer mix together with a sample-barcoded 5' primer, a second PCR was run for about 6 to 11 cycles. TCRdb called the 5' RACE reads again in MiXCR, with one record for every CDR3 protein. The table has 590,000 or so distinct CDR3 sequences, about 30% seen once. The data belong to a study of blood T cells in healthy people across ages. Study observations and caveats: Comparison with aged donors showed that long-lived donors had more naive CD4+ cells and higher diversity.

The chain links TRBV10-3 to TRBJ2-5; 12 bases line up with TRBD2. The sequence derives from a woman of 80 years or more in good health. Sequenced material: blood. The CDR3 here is CASTSGGPIIQETQYF. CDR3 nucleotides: TGTGCCAGTACTAGCGGGGGGCCTATCATTCAAGAGACCCAGTACTTC.